These 12 T cell receptor beta chains were all obtained from the same sample, sequenced in a study of graft-versus-host responses after intestinal transplantation. No cognate antigen is known for these TCRs. Sequencing was performed with immunoSEQ multiplex PCR; in TCRdb, only in-frame clones are kept and a portion is missing. The sample lists about 120,000 clones; over 75% were seen once. The specimen was unstimulated CD4+ T cells sorted from spleen or lymph node cells, collected before intestinal transplant. The receptors were gathered from a human donor who received an intestinal transplant.

The rearrangement uses TRBV29-1 and TRBJ1-2; 7 bases fit TRBD1. Germline CDR1 SQVTM, CDR2 ANQGSEA. The CDR3 sequence is 15 residues long. The V gene end was trimmed by 3 bases and the J gene end by 2 bases; junction bases not matched to a gene: 9. CDR3 loop: CSVEGQGEDNYGYTF. In DNA, the CDR3 is TGCAGCGTTGAGGGCCAGGGGGAGGACAACTATGGCTACACCTTC.

The CDR3 coding sequence is TGTGCCAGCAGCCCCGGGACAGGGGTCGGGGAGCTGTTTTTT. Protein product: CASSPGTGVGELFF. V and J are TRBV5-4 and TRBJ2-2; 10 positions agree with TRBD1. Germline V gene sequence: CDR1 SGHNT, CDR2 YYREEE (reference sequence). The CDR3 is made up of 14 amino acids. The junction had 4 bases not matched to a gene; V was cut back by 4 bases and J by 7 bases.

As to this clone: An end of the junction differs from the germline gene, which may be a read error. The rearrangement uses TRBV11-2 and TRBJ2-5, with TRBD1 identical over 11 bases. Germline assignment: CDR1 SGHAT and CDR2 FQNNGV. The CDR3 is made up of 18 amino acids. CDR3 loop: CVSSVYSPGQGVRETQYF. CDR3 in DNA: TGTGTCAGCAGCGTCTACTCTCCGGGACAGGGGGTAAGGGAGACCCAGTACTTC.

The chain links TRBV21-1 to TRBJ2-7; TRBD2 reflects the table's D call only, with no check against the DNA. TRBV21-1 corresponds to a pseudogene. CDR3 length: 13 amino acids. The CDR3 DNA sequence: TGTGCCAGCATAGGCGGGGGCCCCTACGAGCAGTACTTC. Encoded protein: CASIGGGPYEQYF.

The chain employs TRBV6-1 and TRBJ2-2; perhaps TRBD1 as D (6 bases). Trimming shortened V by 6 bases and J by 7 bases, and 12 bases separated the two germline ends. The CDR3 has 13 residues. Germline CDR1 MNHNS, CDR2 SASEGT. The CDR3 sequence is CASRQGRYGELFF. In DNA form, the CDR3 reads TGTGCCAGCAGACAGGGAAGGTACGGGGAGCTGTTTTTT.

The chain joins TRBV5-6 to TRBJ1-4; 7 positions match TRBD1. The germline V gene encodes CDR1 SGHDT and CDR2 YYEEEE. Germline trimming cut 4 bases from V and 4 bases from J; bases unmatched to any gene: 10. The CDR3 runs 16 residues. CDR3 loop: CASSKRTGWGNEKLFF. In nucleotides, the CDR3 is TGTGCCAGCAGCAAGAGGACAGGTTGGGGTAATGAAAAACTGTTTTTT.

The V gene is TRBV5-4, the J gene TRBJ2-5; 7 positions agree with TRBD1. The V and J ends lost 3 bases and 4 bases, in that order; junction bases with no gene match: 9. This CDR3 has 15 residues. Germline CDR1 reads SGHNT; CDR2 reads YYREEE (reference sequence). In DNA form, the CDR3 reads TGTGCCAGCAGCTCCTACAAGGGGGACAGAGAGACCCAGTACTTC. Residues: CASSSYKGDRETQYF. The variable domain in full, completed from reference TRBV5-4 and TRBJ2-5, reads ETGVTQSPTHLIKTRGQQVTLRCSSQSGHNTVSWYQQALGQGPQFIFQYYREEENGRGNFPPRFSGLQFPNYSSELNVNALELDDSALYLCASSSYKGDRETQYFGPGTRLLVL.

The chain uses TRBV19 and TRBJ2-2; 10 bases map to TRBD2. J lost 3 bases, V lost 7 bases, and 8 bases had no gene match. Germline loops: CDR1 LNHDA, CDR2 SQIVND (reference sequence). The CDR3 spans 16 residues. The CDR3 sequence: CASTPWTSGYTGELFF. As DNA, the CDR3 is TGTGCCAGTACCCCTTGGACTAGCGGCTACACCGGGGAGCTGTTTTTT.

The chain is built from TRBV18 and TRBJ2-1; 7 nucleotides align to TRBD1. This CDR3 is 16 amino acids long. The V gene end was trimmed by 2 bases and the J gene end by 8 bases; junction bases not matched to a gene: 12. Germline V gene sequence: CDR1 KGHSH, CDR2 LQKENI. The DNA of the CDR3 is TGTGCCAGCTCACCATTTTTCCAACCCCAGGGGGATGAGCAGTTCTTC. This sequence encodes CASSPFFQPQGDEQFF.

This chain links TRBV10-3 with TRBJ2-7, with D tentatively TRBD1 (6 bases). CDR3 length: 16 residues. CDR1 and CDR2 (germline): ENHRY, SYGVKD. Trimming took off 0 bases at V and 3 bases at J, with 15 bases between the two ends. CDR3 loop: CAISESISKQGYEQYF. The DNA of the CDR3 is TGTGCCATCAGTGAGTCGATTTCCAAACAGGGCTACGAGCAGTACTTC.

The chain couples TRBV5-1 to TRBJ2-5, with D possibly TRBD1 on 6 matching bases. The germline V gene encodes CDR1 SGHRS and CDR2 YFSETQ. The CDR3 extends over 14 amino acids. Trimming cost V 4 bases and J 2 bases, with 12 bases left between them. The CDR3 coding sequence is TGCGCCAGCAGCCCAGGGGAGAGACAAGAGACCCAGTACTTC. Translated: CASSPGERQETQYF.

This clone was seen only once. This sequence joins TRBV30 and TRBJ2-2, with D uncertain. With 0 bases removed from V and 7 bases from J, the gap between germline ends came to 9 bases. Per the germline V gene, CDR1 is GTSNPN and CDR2 is SVGIG (reference sequence). The CDR3 has 13 residues. The CDR3 spells CAWSVRGGGELFF. The CDR3 DNA is TGTGCCTGGAGTGTACGAGGTGGCGGGGAGCTGTTTTTT.